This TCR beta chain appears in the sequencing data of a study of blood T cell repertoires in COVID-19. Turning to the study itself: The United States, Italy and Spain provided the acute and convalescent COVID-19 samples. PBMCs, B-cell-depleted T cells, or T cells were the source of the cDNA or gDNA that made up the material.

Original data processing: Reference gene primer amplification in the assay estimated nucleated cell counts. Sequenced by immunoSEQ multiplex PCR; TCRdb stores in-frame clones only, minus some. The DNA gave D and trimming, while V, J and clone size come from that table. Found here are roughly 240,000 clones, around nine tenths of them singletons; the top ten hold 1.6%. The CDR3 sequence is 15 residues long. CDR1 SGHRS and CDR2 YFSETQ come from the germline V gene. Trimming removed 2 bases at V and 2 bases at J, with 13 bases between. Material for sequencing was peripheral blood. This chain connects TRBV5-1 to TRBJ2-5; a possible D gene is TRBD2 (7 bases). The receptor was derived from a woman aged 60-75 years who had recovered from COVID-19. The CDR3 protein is CASSFGGAGQETQYF. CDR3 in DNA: TGCGCCAGCAGCTTTGGGGGGGCAGGGCAAGAGACCCAGTACTTC. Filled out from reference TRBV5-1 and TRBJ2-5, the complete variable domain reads KAGVTQTPRYLIKTRGQQVTLSCSPISGHRSVSWYQQTPGQGLQFLFEYFSETQRNKGNFPGRFSGRQFSNSRSEMNVSTLELGDSALYLCASSFGGAGQETQYFGPGTRLLVL.